This T cell receptor beta chain derives from a study of T-cell memory formation after mild COVID-19. TCRdb recomputed calls from the 5' RACE reads with MiXCR, one row per CDR3 protein. The repertoire consists of roughly 450,000 distinct CDR3 sequences, with about 18% occurring once and the leading ten covering around an eighth. The CDR3 is 17 residues long. Germline V gives CDR1 MGHRA, CDR2 YSYEKL. The trim removed 0 bases at V and 4 bases at J, leaving 6 bases unmatched. V gene TRBV4-1 combines with J gene TRBJ2-3; 11 nucleotides align to TRBD2. The origin of this receptor is an adult woman who had mild COVID-19 (a few samples of this study predate the infection). Cell type and time point are not known. Sequenced material: PBMCs or a T cell subset sorted from them (not recorded which). CDR3 nucleotide sequence: TGCGCCAGCAGCCAAGATGTAGCGGGAGGGCCGGCAGATACGCAGTATTTT. As protein: CASSQDVAGGPADTQYF.